These 26 T cell receptor beta chains originate from one sample sequenced in a study of blood T cells in healthy people across ages. Primers used in a second PCR of about 7 to 12 cycles were a sample-barcoded 5' primer and a J-beta primer mix. TCRdb re-derived calls from the 5' RACE reads in MiXCR, one entry per CDR3 protein. The sample carries roughly 2 million distinct CDR3 sequences, about 49% recorded once. The material sequenced was blood. These receptor sequences come from a woman aged 40-49 years in good health.

CDR3 nucleotide sequence: TGTGCCAGCAGCTGGGGGGCCCAAGGGGTAAGCAATCAGCCCCAGCATTTT. Translation: CASSWGAQGVSNQPQHF. The chain has TRBV7-9 and TRBJ1-5; TRBD1 is a possible D gene (6 bases). The germline CDR1 and CDR2 sequences are SEHNR and FQNEAQ (reference sequence). This CDR3 region has 17 residues. The V gene lost 4 bases and the J gene lost 1 base, with 17 bases spanning the gap.

Concerning this clonotype: The CDR3 does not close with the conserved phenylalanine or tryptophan, likely indicating a read error. The chain combines TRBV11-2 with TRBJ2-1, with 13 bases identical to TRBD2. The CDR3 length is 16 residues. V was clipped by 5 bases and J by 13 bases; unmatched bases: 14. CDR1 and CDR2 (germline): SGHAT, FQNNGV. CDR3 sequence (DNA): TGTGCCAGCAGCCTAGGACTAGCGGGGGCCGGGGAGACCCAGTTCTTA. Translated: CASSLGLAGAGETQFL.

This clonotype has at least ten counts. This chain uses TRBV11-2 with TRBJ2-1, with D unresolved. CDR3 length: 12 residues. Germline lookup yields CDR1 SGHAT and CDR2 FQNNGV. The V end was cut by 5 bases, the J end by 7 bases, with 9 bases between. CDR3 bases: TGTGCCAGCAGCCACGAGTGGAATGAGCAGTTCTTC. Residues: CASSHEWNEQFF.

This clonotype was detected ten times or more. The rearrangement links TRBV7-2 to TRBJ2-1; 10 nucleotides agree with TRBD2. The CDR3 is made up of 16 amino acids. With 1 base clipped from V and 7 bases from J, the junction kept 7 bases outside the gene matches. Germline CDR1 reads SGHTA; CDR2 reads FQGNSA. CDR3 protein: CASSLVSSGGANEQFF. The CDR3 DNA reads as TGTGCCAGCAGCTTAGTTTCCAGCGGGGGGGCGAATGAGCAGTTCTTC.

This clonotype was seen a few times. V is TRBV7-9 and J is TRBJ1-2; D uncertain. This CDR3 contains 14 residues. Trimming left V 1 base short and J 3 bases short, with 9 bases between. Looked up from germline, CDR1 is SEHNR and CDR2 is FQNEAQ (reference sequence). For the CDR3, the DNA is TGTGCCAGCAGCTTAGATCGGTTGGACTATGGCTACACCTTC. The encoded protein is CASSLDRLDYGYTF.

This clonotype was found a few times. The chain carries TRBV20-1 and TRBJ2-7, with D tentatively TRBD1 or TRBD2 (5 bases each). The end of the DNA fits TRBJ2-5 better, so the J call may be wrong. This CDR3 is built from 15 residues. CDR1 is DFQATT, CDR2 SNEGSKA, per germline (reference sequence). CDR3 sequence reads: CSALGDGAPGETQYF. CDR3 nucleotides: TGCAGTGCTCTGGGGGATGGGGCCCCTGGGGAGACCCAGTACTTC.

The rearrangement uses TRBV5-1 and TRBJ2-7, with D possibly TRBD1 on 5 matching bases. The CDR3 contains 15 residues. Per germline, CDR1 SGHRS and CDR2 YFSETQ. Trimming took off 2 bases at V and 7 bases at J, with 19 bases between the two ends. CDR3 nucleotide sequence: TGCGCCAGCAGCTTCGGACACCCCAGCCCCGGAGAGCAGTACTTC. Translated, it gives CASSFGHPSPGEQYF.

The chain recombines TRBV12-3 or TRBV12-4 with TRBJ1-2, with 8 bases fitting TRBD1. The CDR3 length is 13 residues. J was trimmed by 7 bases and V by 2 bases; bases with no gene match: 3. This CDR3 reads CASSLQGAIGYTF. Written as DNA, the CDR3 is TGTGCCAGCAGTTTACAGGGGGCAATTGGCTACACCTTC.

This clonotype came up once. This rearrangement joins TRBV15 to TRBJ2-1; TRBD2 aligns across 8 bases. TRBJ2-7 explains the end of the DNA better; the J call may be wrong. CDR1 is LNHNV and CDR2 is YYDKDF in the germline V gene (reference sequence). The CDR3 runs to 16 residues. The CDR3 here is CATSRGREGAYNEQYF. The DNA for the CDR3 is TGTGCCACCAGCAGAGGTCGGGAGGGCGCCTACAATGAGCAGTACTTC.

This clonotype was seen a handful of times. The chain combines TRBV7-2 with TRBJ2-7; 12 positions agree with TRBD2. Per the germline V gene, CDR1 is SGHTA and CDR2 is FQGNSA. The CDR3 is made up of 17 amino acids. V was pared by 5 bases and J by 2 bases, with 10 bases of the junction left unmatched. The CDR3 DNA sequence: TGTGCCAGCAGCGCACGGAGGCTAGCGGGGGGGCCCTACGAGCAGTACTTC. The encoded protein is CASSARRLAGGPYEQYF. Looking up the rest from reference TRBV7-2 and TRBJ2-7 gives the full variable domain: GAGVSQSPSNKVTEKGKDVELRCDPISGHTALYWYRQSLGQGLEFLIYFQGNSAPDKSGLPSDRFSAERTGGSVSTLTIQRTQQEDSAVYLCASSARRLAGGPYEQYFGPGTRLTVT.

The V and J genes are TRBV27 and TRBJ2-1; D is possibly TRBD1 (6 bases). The ends were cut back, 2 bases at V and 7 bases at J, with 12 bases in the middle. The CDR3 sequence is 14 residues long. Per the germline V gene, CDR1 is MNHEY and CDR2 is SMNVEV (reference sequence). The CDR3 here is CASSLPGARNEQFF. In nucleotides, the CDR3 is TGTGCCAGCAGTTTACCAGGGGCAAGGAATGAGCAGTTCTTC.

The chain uses TRBV27 and TRBJ1-5; D is undetermined. Germline lookup yields CDR1 MNHEY and CDR2 SMNVEV (reference sequence). Deletions cut 3 bases from V and 7 bases from J, with 13 bases between. The CDR3 spans 14 residues. This chain's CDR3 is CASSFSSRAQPQHF. CDR3 nucleotide sequence: TGTGCCAGCAGTTTCTCCTCGAGGGCCCAGCCCCAGCATTTT.

The chain links TRBV7-2 to TRBJ2-3; possible D gene TRBD2, 7 bases. V lost 5 bases and J 2 bases, leaving 20 bases between the germline ends. The V gene's germline CDR1 is SGHTA and CDR2 FQGNSA. The CDR3 extends over 17 amino acids. CDR3 nucleotide sequence: TGTGCCAGCAGCGTCCCTAGAGGGGGGGGCGTCACAGATACGCAGTATTTT. It specifies CASSVPRGGGVTDTQYF.

Here the CDR3 reads CSARAGLAGSYEQYF. As DNA, the CDR3 is TGCAGTGCTAGAGCAGGACTAGCGGGGTCCTACGAGCAGTACTTC. This chain connects TRBV20-1 to TRBJ2-7, with 12 nucleotides matching TRBD2. Trimming removed 1 base from V and 1 base from J; junction bases left unmatched: 2. This CDR3 contains 15 residues. Germline CDR1 and CDR2: DFQATT and SNEGSKA (reference sequence).

In its sample, this clonotype was seen a few times. V and J are TRBV3-1 and TRBJ1-2; 7 positions match TRBD1. This CDR3 region has 15 residues. From germline, CDR1 is LGHDT and CDR2 YNNKEL (reference sequence). V was pared by 0 bases and J by 6 bases, with 7 bases of the junction left unmatched. CDR3 region: CASSQDQRGQHGYTF. The CDR3 DNA is TGTGCCAGCAGCCAAGATCAAAGGGGGCAGCATGGCTACACCTTC.

This clonotype was recorded a few times. This chain connects TRBV20-1 to TRBJ1-2; 12 nucleotides align to TRBD1. V shed 5 bases, J shed 4 bases, and the junction held 8 bases outside the gene matches. Germline values: CDR1 DFQATT, CDR2 SNEGSKA (reference sequence). The CDR3 runs 15 residues. The CDR3: CSAGGQGAVIYGYTF. The CDR3 nucleotides read TGCAGTGCTGGGGGACAGGGGGCGGTGATCTATGGCTACACCTTC.

CDR3 sequence: CASSLISVQGAYEQYF. The CDR3 DNA is TGTGCCAGCAGTTTAATTTCTGTCCAGGGGGCGTACGAGCAGTACTTC. The genes are TRBV28 and TRBJ2-7, with 8 nucleotides matching TRBD1. The CDR3 spans 16 residues. Germline CDR1 MDHEN, CDR2 SYDVKM. J lost 4 bases, V lost 2 bases, and 10 bases had no gene match.

This sequence joins TRBV2 and TRBJ2-5, with D possibly matching TRBD1 (6 bases). The DNA matches TRBJ2-7 better at its end, which makes the J call doubtful. The length of the CDR3 is 17 residues. From germline, CDR1 is SNHLY and CDR2 FYNNEI. The CDR3 loop reads CASSESELTGNYYEQYF. In DNA, the CDR3 is TGTGCCAGCAGTGAATCTGAGTTAACAGGGAACTACTACGAGCAGTACTTC.

This chain links TRBV20-1 with TRBJ2-4; TRBD2 matches 12 bases. V was clipped by 0 bases and J by 8 bases; unmatched bases: 11. The CDR3 has 17 amino acids. Germline V gene sequence: CDR1 DFQATT, CDR2 SNEGSKA (reference sequence). CDR3 in DNA: TGCAGTGCTAGAGAGCTAGCGGGGGGGCCGAGGGAAGACATTCAGTACTTC. This sequence encodes CSARELAGGPREDIQYF.

This clonotype was detected only a few times. This chain links TRBV18 with TRBJ2-7, with 9 bases aligning to TRBD1. The CDR3 loop spans 15 amino acids. Germline CDR1 reads KGHSH; CDR2 reads LQKENI. The V and J ends lost 1 base and 5 bases, in that order; junction bases with no gene match: 6. CDR3 nucleotide sequence: TGTGCCAGCTCACCACAGGGACAGGGACCCCACGAGCAGTACTTC. Translation: CASSPQGQGPHEQYF.

This clonotype was seen a few times. CDR3 amino acids: CASSYATWTGEETQYF. CDR3 DNA sequence: TGTGCCAGCAGTTACGCGACCTGGACAGGGGAAGAGACCCAGTACTTC. The chain couples TRBV6-2 or TRBV6-3 to TRBJ2-5, with TRBD1 matching 9 bases. Trimming at V came to 2 bases and at J to 3 bases, leaving 7 bases not matched to a gene. There are 16 residues in the CDR3. Germline CDR1 and CDR2: MNHEY and SVGEGT.

The chain employs TRBV5-1 and TRBJ2-5, with 11 positions matching TRBD2. Germline CDR1 reads SGHRS; CDR2 reads YFSETQ. Trimming took 8 bases from V and 4 from J; bases not matched to a gene: 13. The CDR3 has 16 residues. The CDR3 DNA reads as TGCGCCAGTTTGCCGAAAGGGACTAGCGGTCGAGAGACCCAGTACTTC. Amino acids: CASLPKGTSGRETQYF.

The V call is TRBV7-2, the J call TRBJ2-3; the match to TRBD2 covers 9 bases. This CDR3 is 16 amino acids long. The V gene's germline CDR1 is SGHTA and CDR2 FQGNSA. J gave up 0 bases and V 1 base, and 2 bases lay outside the gene matches. This chain's CDR3 is CASSLDLAGSTDTQYF. Written as DNA, the CDR3 is TGTGCCAGCAGCTTAGACCTAGCGGGGAGCACAGATACGCAGTATTTT. The full variable domain, with the rest looked up from reference TRBV7-2 and TRBJ2-3, is GAGVSQSPSNKVTEKGKDVELRCDPISGHTALYWYRQSLGQGLEFLIYFQGNSAPDKSGLPSDRFSAERTGGSVSTLTIQRTQQEDSAVYLCASSLDLAGSTDTQYFGPGTRLTVL.

The rearrangement links TRBV7-2 to TRBJ2-2; D uncertain. V was clipped by 5 bases and J by 0 bases, with 13 bases between them. Germline V lookup: CDR1 SGHTA, CDR2 FQGNSA. This CDR3 region has 16 residues. CDR3 nucleotides: TGTGCCAGCAGCCCTCTCCCCGGTACGAACACCGGGGAGCTGTTTTTT. The encoded protein is CASSPLPGTNTGELFF.

The chain couples TRBV20-1 to TRBJ2-3; D not certain. Per germline, CDR1 DFQATT and CDR2 SNEGSKA (reference sequence). Trimming pared 3 bases from V and 4 bases from J, leaving 14 bases between. The CDR3 extends over 14 amino acids. The CDR3 DNA is TGCAGTGCTAGTAGGTTTTTGACCGCAGATACGCAGTATTTT. This codes for CSASRFLTADTQYF.

The chain carries TRBV14 and TRBJ2-1, with D perhaps TRBD1 (6 bases). With 1 base removed from V and 8 bases from J, the gap between germline ends came to 15 bases. CDR3 size: 15 residues. Germline values: CDR1 SGHDN, CDR2 FVKESK. The CDR3 DNA reads as TGTGCCAGCAGCCAAGGAAGAGGGGGTCGGGATGAGCAGTTCTTC. Translation gives CASSQGRGGRDEQFF.